This paragraph reports one T cell receptor (beta chain). The germline V and J ends were trimmed by 4 bases and 1 base, with 10 bases remaining between them. Germline CDR1 reads KGHSH; CDR2 reads LQKENI. This CDR3 is 14 amino acids long. TCRdb keeps only in-frame clones here, not all; method: immunoSEQ multiplex PCR. The sample has tens of thousands of clones; 75% to 90% are singletons. The sample originates from a study of blood T cell repertoires in COVID-19. Study overall: PBMCs, B-cell-depleted T cells, or T cells were the source of the cDNA or gDNA that made up the material.

The receptor was derived from a human donor in a cohort sampled during active COVID-19. The chain is built from TRBV18 and TRBJ1-1; D perhaps matches TRBD1 (6 bases). The sequenced sample was peripheral blood. The CDR3 DNA is TGTGCCAGCTCACTATCGACAGGGAACACTGAAGCTTTCTTT. It encodes CASSLSTGNTEAFF.